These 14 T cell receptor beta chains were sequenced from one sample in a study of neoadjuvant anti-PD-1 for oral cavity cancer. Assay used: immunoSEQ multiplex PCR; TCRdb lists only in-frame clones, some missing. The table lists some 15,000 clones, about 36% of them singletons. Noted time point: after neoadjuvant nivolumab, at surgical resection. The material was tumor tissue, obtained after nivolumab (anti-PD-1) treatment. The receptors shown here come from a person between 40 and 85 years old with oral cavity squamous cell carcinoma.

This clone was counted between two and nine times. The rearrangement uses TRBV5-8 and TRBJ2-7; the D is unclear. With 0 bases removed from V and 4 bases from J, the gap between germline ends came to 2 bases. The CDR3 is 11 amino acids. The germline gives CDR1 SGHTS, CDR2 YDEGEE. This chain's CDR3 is CASSLGYEQYF. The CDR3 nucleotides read TGTGCCAGCAGCTTGGGTTACGAGCAGTACTTC.

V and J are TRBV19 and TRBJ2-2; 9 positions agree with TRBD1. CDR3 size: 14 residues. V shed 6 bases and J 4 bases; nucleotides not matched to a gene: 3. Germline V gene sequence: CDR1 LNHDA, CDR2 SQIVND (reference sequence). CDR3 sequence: CASRGQGVTGELFF. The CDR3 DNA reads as TGTGCCAGTAGGGGACAGGGAGTCACCGGGGAGCTGTTTTTT.

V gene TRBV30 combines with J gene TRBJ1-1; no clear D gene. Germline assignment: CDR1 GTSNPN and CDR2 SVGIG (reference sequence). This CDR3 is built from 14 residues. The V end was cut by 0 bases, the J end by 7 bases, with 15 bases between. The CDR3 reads CAWSVSVITVEAFF. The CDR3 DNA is TGTGCCTGGAGTGTTAGTGTAATAACAGTTGAAGCTTTCTTT.

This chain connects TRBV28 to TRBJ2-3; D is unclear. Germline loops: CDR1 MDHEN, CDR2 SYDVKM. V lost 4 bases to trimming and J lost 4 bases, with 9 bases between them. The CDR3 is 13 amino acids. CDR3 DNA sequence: TGTGCCAGCAGTTACCGGGCGGCAGATACGCAGTATTTT. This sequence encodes CASSYRAADTQYF.

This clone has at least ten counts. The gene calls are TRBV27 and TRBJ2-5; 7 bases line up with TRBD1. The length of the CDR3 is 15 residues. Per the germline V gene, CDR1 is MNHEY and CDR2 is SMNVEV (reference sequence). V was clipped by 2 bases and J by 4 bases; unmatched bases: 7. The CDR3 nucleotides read TGTGCCAGCAGTTTAAGGACAGGCCCACGAGAGACCCAGTACTTC. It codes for CASSLRTGPRETQYF.

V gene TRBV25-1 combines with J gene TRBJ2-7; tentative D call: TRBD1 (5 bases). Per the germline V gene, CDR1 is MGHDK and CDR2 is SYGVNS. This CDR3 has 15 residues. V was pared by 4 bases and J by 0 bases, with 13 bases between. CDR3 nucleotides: TGTGCCAGCAGTGTTGTAGGGGTCCGCTCCTACGAGCAGTACTTC. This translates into CASSVVGVRSYEQYF.

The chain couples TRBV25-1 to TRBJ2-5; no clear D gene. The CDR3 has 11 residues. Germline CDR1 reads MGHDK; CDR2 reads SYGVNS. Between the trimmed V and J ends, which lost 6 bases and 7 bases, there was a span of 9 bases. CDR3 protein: CASSPGRTQYF. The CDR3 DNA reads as TGTGCCAGCAGCCCCGGCCGGACCCAGTACTTC.

The CDR3 spells CASSIRWTGELFF. CDR3 sequence (DNA): TGCGCCAGCAGCATTCGTTGGACCGGGGAGCTGTTTTTT. The rearrangement joins TRBV5-1 to TRBJ2-2; D call uncertain. Germline CDR1 SGHRS, CDR2 YFSETQ. Trimming took 4 bases from V and 5 from J, leaving 9 bases between them. The CDR3 spans 13 residues. Supplemented by reference TRBV5-1 and TRBJ2-2, the full variable domain reads KAGVTQTPRYLIKTRGQQVTLSCSPISGHRSVSWYQQTPGQGLQFLFEYFSETQRNKGNFPGRFSGRQFSNSRSEMNVSTLELGDSALYLCASSIRWTGELFFGEGSRLTVL.

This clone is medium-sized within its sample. The CDR3 sequence: CASSLGNTEAFF. The CDR3 DNA is TGTGCCAGCAGTTTGGGGAACACTGAAGCTTTCTTT. The rearrangement joins TRBV27 to TRBJ1-1; D not certain. The germline V gene has CDR1 MNHEY and CDR2 SMNVEV (reference sequence). Trimming left V 3 bases short and J 1 base short, with 3 bases between. This CDR3 comprises 12 residues.

The CDR3 spells CASSVGPGSSYEQYF. Written as DNA, the CDR3 is TGTGCCAGCAGCGTAGGGCCAGGGAGCTCCTACGAGCAGTACTTC. The chain links TRBV9 to TRBJ2-7; TRBD1 or TRBD2 may be the D gene (5 bases each). The CDR3 is made up of 15 amino acids. V was shortened by 0 bases and J by 0 bases, with 10 bases between the two germline ends. Germline CDR1 is SGDLS and CDR2 is YYNGEE.

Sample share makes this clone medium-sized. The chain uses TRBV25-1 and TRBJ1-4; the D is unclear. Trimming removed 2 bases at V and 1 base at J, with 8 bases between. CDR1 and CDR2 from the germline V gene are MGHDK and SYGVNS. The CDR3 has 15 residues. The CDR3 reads CASSEDYRTNEKLFF. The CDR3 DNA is TGTGCCAGCAGTGAAGATTACAGAACTAATGAAAAACTGTTTTTT.

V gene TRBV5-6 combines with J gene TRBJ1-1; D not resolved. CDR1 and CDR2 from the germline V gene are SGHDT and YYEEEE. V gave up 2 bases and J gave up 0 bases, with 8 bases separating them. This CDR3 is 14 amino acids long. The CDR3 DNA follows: TGTGCCAGCAGCTTTATATCGATGAACACTGAAGCTTTCTTT. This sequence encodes CASSFISMNTEAFF.

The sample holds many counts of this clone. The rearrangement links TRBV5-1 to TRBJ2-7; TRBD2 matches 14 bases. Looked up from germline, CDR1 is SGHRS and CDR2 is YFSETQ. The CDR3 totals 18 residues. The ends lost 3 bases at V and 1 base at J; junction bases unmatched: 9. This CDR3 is CASSYSGTSGGSSYEQYF. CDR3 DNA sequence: TGCGCCAGCAGCTACTCCGGGACTAGCGGGGGTTCATCCTACGAGCAGTACTTC. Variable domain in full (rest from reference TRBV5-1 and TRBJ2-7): KAGVTQTPRYLIKTRGQQVTLSCSPISGHRSVSWYQQTPGQGLQFLFEYFSETQRNKGNFPGRFSGRQFSNSRSEMNVSTLELGDSALYLCASSYSGTSGGSSYEQYFGPGTRLTVT.

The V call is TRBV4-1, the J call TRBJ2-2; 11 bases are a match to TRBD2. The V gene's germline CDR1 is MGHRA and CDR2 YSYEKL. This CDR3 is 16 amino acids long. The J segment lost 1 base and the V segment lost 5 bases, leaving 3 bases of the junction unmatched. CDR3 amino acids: CASSSTSGGNTGELFF. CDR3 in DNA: TGCGCCAGCAGCTCCACTAGCGGGGGGAACACCGGGGAGCTGTTTTTT.